Below are 18 T cell receptor beta chains sequenced from a single sample in a study of identical twins. One entry per CDR3 protein, called by TCRdb with MiXCR from the 5' RACE reads. The sample lists 450,000 or so distinct CDR3 sequences, over 12% occurring once. Separately, the same data were catalogued under a study of yellow fever vaccine responses in identical twins.

The material sequenced was CD4+ T cells sorted from blood. The receptors come from a woman under 30 in good health.

V is TRBV2 and J is TRBJ1-4, with D possibly being TRBD1 (5 bases). The CDR3 has 14 amino acids. The ends were cut back, 7 bases at V and 8 bases at J, with 17 bases in the middle. From germline, CDR1 is SNHLY and CDR2 FYNNEI. CDR3: CASTNEGSWEKLFF. The DNA of the CDR3 is TGTGCCAGCACCAACGAGGGGAGTTGGGAAAAACTGTTTTTT. The entire variable domain, with the rest obtained from reference TRBV2 and TRBJ1-4, is as follows: EPEVTQTPSHQVTQMGQEVILRCVPISNHLYFYWYRQILGQKVEFLVSFYNNEISEKSEIFDDQFSVERPDGSNFTLKIRSTKLEDSAMYFCASTNEGSWEKLFFGSGTQLSVL.

This sequence joins TRBV3-1 and TRBJ2-2; 7 bases map to TRBD1. There are 16 residues in the CDR3. The V gene's germline CDR1 is LGHDT and CDR2 YNNKEL (reference sequence). Germline trimming cut 3 bases from V and 4 bases from J; bases unmatched to any gene: 8. The CDR3, as DNA: TGTGCCAGCAGCCAGAGACAGGGTGCGGGCACCGGGGAGCTGTTTTTT. Encoded protein: CASSQRQGAGTGELFF. The complete variable domain, with remaining parts taken from reference TRBV3-1 and TRBJ2-2, reads DTAVSQTPKYLVTQMGNDKSIKCEQNLGHDTMYWYKQDSKKFLKIMFSYNNKELIINETVPNRFSPKSPDKAHLNLHINSLELGDSAVYFCASSQRQGAGTGELFFGEGSRLTVL.

In its sample, this clonotype was seen many times. The genes are TRBV7-9 and TRBJ1-4; D ambiguous. Per the germline V gene, CDR1 is SEHNR and CDR2 is FQNEAQ (reference sequence). V lost 2 bases to trimming and J lost 12 bases, with 10 bases between them. CDR3 length: 12 residues. CDR3 nucleotides: TGTGCCAGCAGCTTAAATGGCGGCGAACTGTTTTTT. Protein product: CASSLNGGELFF.

This clonotype was seen only a few times. V is TRBV5-1 and J is TRBJ2-3, with D perhaps given as TRBD1 or TRBD2 (5 bases each). V was trimmed by 0 bases and J by 0 bases, leaving 11 bases between them. The germline V gene has CDR1 SGHRS and CDR2 YFSETQ. This CDR3 spans 16 amino acids. The CDR3 DNA reads as TGCGCCAGCAGCTTGGATGGGACCTCTAGCACAGATACGCAGTATTTT. This encodes CASSLDGTSSTDTQYF. The variable domain in full, completed from reference TRBV5-1 and TRBJ2-3, reads KAGVTQTPRYLIKTRGQQVTLSCSPISGHRSVSWYQQTPGQGLQFLFEYFSETQRNKGNFPGRFSGRQFSNSRSEMNVSTLELGDSALYLCASSLDGTSSTDTQYFGPGTRLTVL.

The chain is built from TRBV7-9 and TRBJ1-1; D not resolved. V was pared by 5 bases and J by 2 bases, with 9 bases between. The CDR3 has 13 residues. From germline, CDR1 is SEHNR and CDR2 FQNEAQ (reference sequence). CDR3 DNA: TGTGCCAGCAGCGTCGACGAAAACACTGAAGCTTTCTTT. This sequence encodes CASSVDENTEAFF. The variable domain in full, with the rest retrieved from reference TRBV7-9 and TRBJ1-1, is DTGVSQNPRHKITKRGQNVTFRCDPISEHNRLYWYRQTLGQGPEFLTYFQNEAQLEKSRLLSDRFSAERPKGSFSTLEIQRTEQGDSAMYLCASSVDENTEAFFGQGTRLTVV.

The CDR3 is CASDHPGSELPRFF. The CDR3 DNA is TGTGCCAGTGACCATCCCGGGTCGGAGCTGCCTCGGTTCTTC. V usage is TRBV19 and J usage is TRBJ2-1; D is unresolved. The germline CDR1 and CDR2 sequences are LNHDA and SQIVND (reference sequence). CDR3 length: 14 residues. Deletions cut 8 bases from V and 15 bases from J, with 26 bases between.

Only a few counts were recorded for this clonotype. The J gene is TRBJ2-1, the V gene TRBV7-2; D might be TRBD1 or TRBD2, each matching 5 bases. CDR1 is SGHTA, CDR2 FQGNSA, per germline. The CDR3 sequence is 17 residues long. The V gene lost 1 base and the J gene lost 4 bases, with 17 bases spanning the gap. In DNA, the CDR3 is TGTGCCAGCAGCTTAGGTGGGGGTTCTCGAGAGTACAATGAGCAGTTCTTC. Translation: CASSLGGGSREYNEQFF.

In this sample, this clonotype turned up a few times. The chain is built from TRBV25-1 and TRBJ2-7; tentatively, D is TRBD1 or TRBD2 (5 bases each). Trimming shortened V by 1 base and J by 0 bases, and 10 bases separated the two germline ends. The CDR3 extends over 15 amino acids. CDR1 and CDR2 from the germline V gene are MGHDK and SYGVNS. The CDR3 DNA is TGTGCCAGCAGTGAATCCGGGGCCCGCTCCTACGAGCAGTACTTC. As protein: CASSESGARSYEQYF.

The chain combines TRBV3-1 with TRBJ2-3; the D gene is possibly TRBD2 (5 bases). This CDR3 contains 16 residues. Germline CDR1 reads LGHDT; CDR2 reads YNNKEL (reference sequence). V lost 0 bases and J 2 bases, leaving 12 bases between the germline ends. The CDR3 loop is CASSQESGSFTDTQYF. In DNA form, the CDR3 reads TGTGCCAGCAGCCAAGAATCGGGATCGTTCACAGATACGCAGTATTTT.

The sample holds a few counts of this clonotype. The chain is built from TRBV3-1 and TRBJ2-1; D is ambiguous. The germline V gene encodes CDR1 LGHDT and CDR2 YNNKEL (reference sequence). This CDR3 is 16 amino acids long. With 1 base removed from V and 3 bases from J, the gap between germline ends came to 13 bases. The CDR3 sequence is CASSQATAGNYNEQFF. The CDR3 DNA sequence: TGTGCCAGCAGCCAAGCTACGGCAGGAAACTACAATGAGCAGTTCTTC.

This sequence joins TRBV24-1 and TRBJ2-5; 7 bases line up with TRBD2. Germline lookup yields CDR1 KGHDR and CDR2 SFDVKD. The CDR3 loop spans 15 amino acids. Trimming removed 5 bases from V and 3 bases from J; junction bases left unmatched: 8. The CDR3 coding sequence is TGTGCCACCAGTGTCGGGGGGAAGGCGAAAGAGACCCAGTACTTC. Its protein is CATSVGGKAKETQYF.

This clonotype was counted at least ten times. The chain couples TRBV20-1 to TRBJ2-1; unclear D gene. Germline CDR1 is DFQATT and CDR2 is SNEGSKA (reference sequence). V was shortened by 6 bases and J by 7 bases, with 7 bases between the two germline ends. CDR3 length equals 10 residues. DNA for the CDR3: TGCAGTGCGAAAGTTAATGAGCAGTTCTTC. It is translated as CSAKVNEQFF.

This clonotype appeared a few times. The J gene is TRBJ2-1, the V gene TRBV6-2 or TRBV6-3, with 7 nucleotides matching TRBD1. The V and J ends lost 5 bases and 1 base, in that order; junction bases with no gene match: 5. The CDR3 contains 15 residues. Germline CDR1 is MNHEY and CDR2 is SVGEGT. CDR3 loop: CASSTGQESYNEQFF. In DNA, the CDR3 is TGTGCCAGCAGTACCGGACAGGAGTCCTACAATGAGCAGTTCTTC.

A few counts support this clonotype. The chain joins TRBV11-2 to TRBJ2-7, with TRBD2 identical over 7 bases. V dropped 5 bases and J dropped 2; count of bases not matched to a gene: 15. The CDR3 length is 17 residues. Germline CDR1 SGHAT, CDR2 FQNNGV. The CDR3 here is CASSPRAASGPPYEQYF. Here the CDR3 DNA reads TGTGCCAGCAGCCCCCGAGCCGCTAGCGGTCCTCCCTACGAGCAGTACTTC. The full variable domain, its missing parts supplied by reference TRBV11-2 and TRBJ2-7, is EAGVAQSPRYKIIEKRQSVAFWCNPISGHATLYWYQQILGQGPKLLIQFQNNGVVDDSQLPKDRFSAERLKGVDSTLKIQPAKLEDSAVYLCASSPRAASGPPYEQYFGPGTRLTVT.

The chain recombines TRBV9 with TRBJ2-5; D is ambiguous. This CDR3 spans 16 amino acids. The V gene lost 0 bases and the J gene lost 0 bases, with 12 bases spanning the gap. Germline V CDR1 and CDR2: SGDLS, YYNGEE. CDR3 nucleotide sequence: TGTGCCAGCAGCGTAGGTTCCATCAGGTACCAAGAGACCCAGTACTTC. Translating gives CASSVGSIRYQETQYF.

The gene calls are TRBV7-2 and TRBJ2-3; D not certain. The V gene's germline CDR1 is SGHTA and CDR2 FQGNSA. V was trimmed by 5 bases and J by 2 bases, leaving 14 bases between them. The CDR3 has 15 amino acids. The CDR3 reads CASSPWRGATDTQYF. The CDR3 region has the DNA TGTGCCAGCAGCCCTTGGCGAGGAGCCACAGATACGCAGTATTTT.

The chain is built from TRBV14 and TRBJ2-5, with D unresolved. The V end lost 1 base, the J end lost 6 bases, and 6 bases lay between the germline ends. CDR3 length equals 12 residues. CDR1 is SGHDN and CDR2 is FVKESK in the germline V gene. CDR3 in DNA: TGTGCCAGCAGCCAAGTTTCTCAGACCCAGTACTTC. Translated: CASSQVSQTQYF.

This clonotype was seen a few times. This chain links TRBV5-6 with TRBJ2-2; D is ambiguous. The CDR3 has 16 residues. CDR1 and CDR2 from the germline V gene are SGHDT and YYEEEE. V lost 1 base and J 3 bases, leaving 13 bases between the germline ends. Here the CDR3 reads CASSLRRQAHTGELFF. DNA of the CDR3: TGTGCCAGCAGCTTGAGGCGCCAGGCCCACACCGGGGAGCTGTTTTTT.